The 2 T cell receptor beta chains below were found in one sample sequenced in a study of OX40 agonist ivuxolimab in advanced cancers. Clones were read by immunoSEQ multiplex PCR, and TCRdb kept only the in-frame ones, dropping some. This table holds about 23,000 clones, 75% to 85% found once. The material was CD4+ or CD8+ T cells sorted from blood, obtained in a trial of the OX40 agonist ivuxolimab. Receptor source: an adult with an advanced solid tumor such as melanoma, head and neck, liver or kidney cancer.

The V and J genes are TRBV6-5 and TRBJ1-5, with TRBD1 as a possible D gene (5 bases). Trimming took off 5 bases at V and 3 bases at J, with 14 bases between the two ends. The CDR3 runs 15 residues. Germline lookup yields CDR1 MNHEY and CDR2 SVGAGI. CDR3 residues: CASSPSRGTNQPQHF. CDR3 nucleotides: TGTGCCAGCAGTCCGTCCCGGGGGACCAATCAGCCCCAGCATTTT.

The chain uses TRBV13 and TRBJ2-2; 8 bases match TRBD1. The germline CDR1 and CDR2 sequences are PRHDT and FYEKMQ (reference sequence). The V gene end was trimmed by 8 bases and the J gene end by 6 bases; junction bases not matched to a gene: 2. This CDR3 contains 12 residues. Here the CDR3 DNA reads TGTGCCAGCGACAGGGGATCCGGGGAGCTGTTTTTT. Protein product: CASDRGSGELFF.